This passage covers 12 T cell receptor beta chains from one sample sequenced in a study of CD8 T cells in Susac syndrome (dated by TCRdb to between 2019 and 2020). The library was built by means of the immunoSEQ multiplex PCR assay. RNA was extracted using the RNeasy kit, and about 0.5 to 1 microgram was reverse transcribed with random hexamers. The public reads were run again by TCRdb, first through fastp at Q25 and then through MiXCR, and only productive beta chains were kept. Rows are combined by CDR3 protein, so each entry shows the most common genes and DNA. This sample gives some 140,000 distinct CDR3 sequences in total; roughly 80% of them show up just once. The ten largest clones add up to roughly 0.48% of the sample. Sequenced material: CD8+ T cells from PBMCs. The receptors come from a human donor with multiple sclerosis.

This clonotype is a singleton in its sample. V gene TRBV28 combines with J gene TRBJ1-3; D is uncertain. The CDR3 totals 16 residues. Per the germline V gene, CDR1 is MDHEN and CDR2 is SYDVKM. V was pared by 3 bases and J by 0 bases, with 12 bases between. Written as DNA, the CDR3 is TGTGCCAGCAGTTTCCGTTGGGAAGGCTCTGGAAACACCATATATTTT. Protein sequence: CASSFRWEGSGNTIYF.

The V and J genes are TRBV7-8 and TRBJ2-1; D is perhaps TRBD2 (5 bases). The CDR3 loop spans 15 amino acids. V was shortened by 2 bases and J by 3 bases, with 11 bases between the two germline ends. Germline CDR1 SGHVS, CDR2 FQNEAQ. DNA of the CDR3: TGTGCCAGCAGCTTATTAGGGAGACACTACAATGAGCAGTTCTTC. This sequence encodes CASSLLGRHYNEQFF.

CDR3 sequence (DNA): TGCGCCAGCAGCCAACGGGGTTATACGGGTAGCTCCTACAATGAGCAGTTCTTC. Its protein product is CASSQRGYTGSSYNEQFF. The chain carries TRBV4-1 and TRBJ2-1; possible D gene TRBD2, 5 bases. This CDR3 region has 18 residues. Germline values: CDR1 MGHRA, CDR2 YSYEKL. V gave up 2 bases and J gave up 0 bases, with 17 bases separating them.

The chain carries TRBV5-1 and TRBJ2-1, with 7 bases fitting TRBD1. Germline V lookup: CDR1 SGHRS, CDR2 YFSETQ. This CDR3 contains 15 residues. V lost 0 bases and J lost 2; bases outside the gene matches: 2. This chain's CDR3 is CASSLDRGPYNEQFF. The CDR3 nucleotides read TGCGCCAGCAGCTTGGACAGGGGCCCCTACAATGAGCAGTTCTTC. Combining the CDR3 with reference TRBV5-1 and TRBJ2-1 gives the whole variable domain KAGVTQTPRYLIKTRGQQVTLSCSPISGHRSVSWYQQTPGQGLQFLFEYFSETQRNKGNFPGRFSGRQFSNSRSEMNVSTLELGDSALYLCASSLDRGPYNEQFFGPGTRLTVL.

This chain joins TRBV5-6 and TRBJ1-1; D may be TRBD1 (5 bases). The length of the CDR3 is 17 residues. Between the trimmed V and J ends, which lost 2 bases and 2 bases, there was a span of 19 bases. Germline CDR1 is SGHDT and CDR2 is YYEEEE. The CDR3 sequence: CASSFFFLEQDNTEAFF. Written as DNA, the CDR3 is TGTGCCAGCAGCTTTTTTTTCCTGGAACAGGACAACACTGAAGCTTTCTTT.

The rearrangement links TRBV5-1 to TRBJ2-1; TRBD1 or TRBD2 may be the D gene (5 bases each). Germline V lookup: CDR1 SGHRS, CDR2 YFSETQ. V was shortened by 0 bases and J by 0 bases, with 13 bases between the two germline ends. This CDR3 has 17 amino acids. CDR3 nucleotides: TGCGCCAGCAGCTTGGCCCAGTTGAGGGGCTCCTACAATGAGCAGTTCTTC. Its protein product is CASSLAQLRGSYNEQFF.

This rearrangement joins TRBV3-1 to TRBJ1-3; 7 bases align to TRBD1. Looked up from germline, CDR1 is LGHDT and CDR2 is YNNKEL (reference sequence). The length of the CDR3 is 15 residues. Trimming took 7 bases from V and 0 from J; bases not matched to a gene: 6. The CDR3 protein is CASNFAGGSGNTIYF. Written as DNA, the CDR3 is TGTGCCAGCAACTTTGCAGGGGGCTCTGGAAACACCATATATTTT. Full variable domain (remainder filled in from reference TRBV3-1 and TRBJ1-3): DTAVSQTPKYLVTQMGNDKSIKCEQNLGHDTMYWYKQDSKKFLKIMFSYNNKELIINETVPNRFSPKSPDKAHLNLHINSLELGDSAVYFCASNFAGGSGNTIYFGEGSWLTVV.

The chain uses TRBV20-1 and TRBJ1-1, with D possibly being TRBD1 (6 bases). Trimming left V 0 bases short and J 2 bases short, with 10 bases between. This CDR3 is built from 14 residues. Germline V gene sequence: CDR1 DFQATT, CDR2 SNEGSKA (reference sequence). This CDR3 is CSARDPRGNTEAFF. The CDR3 DNA sequence: TGCAGTGCTAGAGATCCCAGGGGCAACACTGAAGCTTTCTTT.

The chain recombines TRBV27 with TRBJ2-1; possible D gene TRBD1, 6 bases. The CDR3 has 14 residues. Germline V gives CDR1 MNHEY, CDR2 SMNVEV (reference sequence). Between the trimmed V and J ends, which lost 3 bases and 6 bases, there was a span of 12 bases. The CDR3 reads CASSLSGALNEQFF. The CDR3 nucleotides are TGTGCCAGCAGTTTGTCAGGGGCCCTCAATGAGCAGTTCTTC.

This rearrangement joins TRBV27 to TRBJ1-1; D gene unclear. V dropped 3 bases and J dropped 1 base, with 6 bases sitting between them. The CDR3 spans 13 residues. The V gene's germline CDR1 is MNHEY and CDR2 SMNVEV (reference sequence). The CDR3 bases are TGTGCCAGCAGTTTCATAGGGAACACTGAAGCTTTCTTT. Translating it yields CASSFIGNTEAFF.

The genes are TRBV20-1 and TRBJ2-1; TRBD2 agrees at 7 bases. In germline, CDR1 is DFQATT, CDR2 SNEGSKA (reference sequence). The CDR3 contains 16 residues. Trimming at V came to 2 bases and at J to 1 base, leaving 8 bases not matched to a gene. As DNA, the CDR3 is TGCAGTGCTAGAAACCCGGGAGGTGGTTCCTACAATGAGCAGTTCTTC. Its protein product is CSARNPGGGSYNEQFF.

The chain recombines TRBV29-1 with TRBJ1-1; tentatively, D is TRBD1 (6 bases). Germline CDR1 is SQVTM and CDR2 is ANQGSEA. The V end lost 6 bases, the J end lost 10 bases, and 12 bases lay between the germline ends. This CDR3 contains 10 residues. This CDR3 is CSVLQGRAFF. CDR3 DNA sequence: TGCAGCGTCCTACAGGGACGAGCTTTCTTT.